These 22 T cell receptor beta chains were sequenced from one sample in a study of Tregs in tolerant kidney transplant recipients. Sequencing was performed with immunoSEQ multiplex PCR; in TCRdb, only in-frame clones are kept and a portion is missing. The sample lists 110,000 or so clones; around nine tenths were seen once. The source material was CD4+ T cells from blood. Receptors were obtained from a human donor in good health.

Here the CDR3 DNA reads TGCGCCAGCAGCATGGACAGGGGGGCCTACGAGCAGTACTTC. As protein: CASSMDRGAYEQYF. V gene TRBV5-1 combines with J gene TRBJ2-7; 10 bases line up with TRBD1. Germline CDR1 and CDR2: SGHRS and YFSETQ. V lost 4 bases, J lost 2 bases, and 3 bases stayed unmatched. This CDR3 comprises 14 residues.

This clone was counted a single time. The chain uses TRBV6-5 and TRBJ1-4; 10 positions agree with TRBD1. This CDR3 region has 15 residues. Germline trimming cut 6 bases from V and 6 bases from J; bases unmatched to any gene: 7. CDR1 and CDR2 from the germline V gene are MNHEY and SVGAGI. CDR3 amino acids: CASRNPGQGYEKLFF. The CDR3 bases are TGTGCCAGCAGAAACCCGGGACAGGGGTATGAAAAACTGTTTTTT.

The chain carries TRBV6-1 and TRBJ2-7; D is perhaps TRBD1 (6 bases). V shed 5 bases and J shed 0 bases, with 8 bases lying between them. Germline values: CDR1 MNHNS, CDR2 SASEGT. The CDR3 runs to 13 residues. CDR3 region: CASSRDTSYEQYF. DNA for the CDR3: TGTGCCAGCAGTCGGGACACCTCCTACGAGCAGTACTTC.

CDR3 nucleotides: TGTGCCAGCTCACCTAACAGAGATTACGAGCAGTACTTC. Amino acids: CASSPNRDYEQYF. The chain uses TRBV18 and TRBJ2-7, with D unclear. The germline V gene has CDR1 KGHSH and CDR2 LQKENI. This CDR3 has 13 amino acids. Trimming took 3 bases from V and 4 from J, leaving 10 bases between them.

The J gene is TRBJ1-1, the V gene TRBV2; TRBD1 matches at 11 bases. The germline V gene encodes CDR1 SNHLY and CDR2 FYNNEI. Losses at the gene ends were 6 bases for V and 4 bases for J; bases not matched to a gene: 10. The CDR3 is 16 amino acids. CDR3 sequence reads: CASRDRTGGEPTEAFF. The CDR3 DNA reads as TGTGCCAGCAGGGACAGGACAGGGGGCGAACCCACTGAAGCTTTCTTT.

This chain connects TRBV7-3 to TRBJ2-1, with D perhaps TRBD1 (5 bases). The germline gives CDR1 SGHTA, CDR2 FQGTGA. The CDR3 sequence is 15 residues long. V dropped 2 bases and J dropped 7 bases, with 15 bases sitting between them. As DNA, the CDR3 is TGTGCCAGCAGCTTATTGGTAGGGGCAGGTAATGAGCAGTTCTTC. This gives the protein CASSLLVGAGNEQFF.

V usage is TRBV14 and J usage is TRBJ1-1; D is uncertain. The CDR3 spans 14 residues. The V gene's germline CDR1 is SGHDN and CDR2 FVKESK. V was trimmed by 4 bases and J by 4 bases, leaving 13 bases between them. The CDR3 reads CASSPWGKVTEAFF. The CDR3 DNA reads TGTGCCAGCAGCCCCTGGGGTAAGGTCACTGAAGCTTTCTTT.

A few counts support this clone. This chain joins TRBV6-5 and TRBJ1-1; D remains unclear. There are 11 residues in the CDR3. Trimming cost V 6 bases and J 8 bases, with 10 bases left between them. Germline values: CDR1 MNHEY, CDR2 SVGAGI. CDR3 region: CASSSVREAFF. DNA for the CDR3: TGTGCCAGCAGCTCCGTGAGGGAAGCTTTCTTT.

In nucleotides, the CDR3 is TGTGCCAGCAGTAGTCAGCTGAACACTGAAGCTTTCTTT. As protein: CASSSQLNTEAFF. This sequence joins TRBV2 and TRBJ1-1; D not certain. Germline-derived CDR1 and CDR2 are SNHLY and FYNNEI. This CDR3 region has 13 residues. V lost 5 bases and J 0 bases, leaving 7 bases between the germline ends.

The chain couples TRBV19 to TRBJ1-1; D ambiguous. The CDR3 length is 13 residues. Germline loops: CDR1 LNHDA, CDR2 SQIVND (reference sequence). Trimming took 6 bases from V and 0 from J, leaving 8 bases between them. CDR3 region: CASSPYMNTEAFF. CDR3 DNA: TGTGCCAGTAGCCCTTACATGAACACTGAAGCTTTCTTT.

Only one count was recorded for this clone. The chain carries TRBV2 and TRBJ1-3; D unclear. The V end was cut by 4 bases, the J end by 0 bases, with 7 bases between. This CDR3 comprises 14 residues. CDR1 is SNHLY and CDR2 is FYNNEI in the germline V gene. This CDR3 is CASSVKGSGNTIYF. The CDR3 DNA is TGTGCCAGCAGTGTTAAGGGCTCTGGAAACACCATATATTTT.

V gene TRBV29-1 combines with J gene TRBJ2-7, with TRBD1 matching 7 bases. The germline CDR1 and CDR2 sequences are SQVTM and ANQGSEA. V dropped 6 bases and J dropped 2; count of bases not matched to a gene: 10. The CDR3 runs to 14 residues. CDR3 residues: CSVRWGQLAYEQYF. CDR3 DNA: TGCAGCGTCCGTTGGGGACAGTTAGCCTACGAGCAGTACTTC.

The rearrangement uses TRBV10-1 and TRBJ2-1; 7 bases fit TRBD2. The CDR3 extends over 16 amino acids. Trimming cost V 0 bases and J 3 bases; bases outside gene matches: 5. CDR1 and CDR2 (germline): WNHNN, SYGVQD (reference sequence). The DNA for the CDR3 is TGCGCCAGCAGTGAGTCGGGCGGGAGAAACTACAATGAGCAGTTCTTC. Its protein is CASSESGGRNYNEQFF.

V gene TRBV19 combines with J gene TRBJ2-7; D is ambiguous. The CDR3 covers 14 residues. Deletions cut 2 bases from V and 2 bases from J, with 10 bases between. Germline CDR1 reads LNHDA; CDR2 reads SQIVND (reference sequence). Here the CDR3 reads CASSITTFTYEQYF. The CDR3 nucleotides are TGTGCCAGTAGTATAACCACCTTTACCTACGAGCAGTACTTC.

V gene TRBV6-5 combines with J gene TRBJ2-5; 7 bases match TRBD2. Germline-derived CDR1 and CDR2 are MNHEY and SVGAGI. The trim removed 0 bases at V and 2 bases at J, leaving 6 bases unmatched. This CDR3 spans 16 amino acids. The CDR3 nucleotides read TGTGCCAGCAGTTACTCGTCGTCTAGCGGACAAGAGACCCAGTACTTC. Translation gives CASSYSSSSGQETQYF.

This chain joins TRBV10-3 and TRBJ2-5; D is perhaps TRBD1 or TRBD2 (5 bases each). This CDR3 region has 12 residues. CDR1 is ENHRY and CDR2 is SYGVKD in the germline V gene. V lost 4 bases and J lost 7, with 10 bases in between. CDR3 DNA: TGTGCCATCAGTGGGGGGACGGGGACCCAGTACTTC. It yields the protein CAISGGTGTQYF.

V is TRBV5-1 and J is TRBJ2-1; 8 nucleotides match TRBD1. This CDR3 comprises 15 residues. The V gene end was trimmed by 3 bases and the J gene end by 3 bases; junction bases not matched to a gene: 5. Germline V gene data show CDR1 as SGHRS and CDR2 as YFSETQ. CDR3 bases: TGCGCCAGCAGCTCACAGGGGGACCTCTACAATGAGCAGTTCTTC. The encoded protein is CASSSQGDLYNEQFF.

This clone has only a few counts. The chain couples TRBV2 to TRBJ1-1; D is unclear. Per germline, CDR1 SNHLY and CDR2 FYNNEI. The V end lost 7 bases, the J end lost 0 bases, and 15 bases lay between the germline ends. This CDR3 is 15 amino acids long. The CDR3 sequence: CASTSGTFMNTEAFF. The CDR3 nucleotides read TGTGCCAGCACCTCGGGAACTTTCATGAACACTGAAGCTTTCTTT.

In nucleotides, the CDR3 is TGCGCCAGCAGTCAATTGTGGTGCAGCCGGCAACAAGAGACCCAGTACTTC. Translation: CASSQLWCSRQQETQYF. V gene TRBV23-1 combines with J gene TRBJ2-5; D uncertain. TRBV23-1 is filed as an ORF, its function uncertain. The ends were cut back, 1 base at V and 2 bases at J, with 17 bases in the middle. The CDR3 totals 17 residues.

CDR3 protein: CASSKGQYGNNYGYTF. The CDR3, as DNA: TGTGCCAGCAGTAAGGGACAGTACGGGAATAACTATGGCTACACCTTC. The chain couples TRBV7-2 to TRBJ1-2; 7 bases map to TRBD1. Germline V gene sequence: CDR1 SGHTA, CDR2 FQGNSA. The trim removed 6 bases at V and 1 base at J, leaving 11 bases unmatched. The CDR3 loop spans 16 amino acids. Based on the CDR3 plus reference TRBV7-2 and TRBJ1-2, the full variable domain is GAGVSQSPSNKVTEKGKDVELRCDPISGHTALYWYRQSLGQGLEFLIYFQGNSAPDKSGLPSDRFSAERTGGSVSTLTIQRTQQEDSAVYLCASSKGQYGNNYGYTFGSGTRLTVV.

V is TRBV5-1 and J is TRBJ1-1; D gene unclear. The V end lost 1 base, the J end lost 3 bases, and 10 bases lay between the germline ends. The CDR3 is 14 residues long. CDR1 is SGHRS and CDR2 is YFSETQ in the germline V gene. Here the CDR3 DNA reads TGCGCCAGCAGCTTGACGAGTTTGGACACTGAAGCTTTCTTT. Translation gives CASSLTSLDTEAFF.

This rearrangement joins TRBV5-4 to TRBJ2-5, with D tentatively TRBD2 (6 bases). CDR3 length: 16 amino acids. Germline CDR1 reads SGHNT; CDR2 reads YYREEE (reference sequence). Trimming shortened V by 4 bases and J by 3 bases, and 19 bases separated the two germline ends. The CDR3 DNA sequence: TGTGCCAGCAGCCCCGCGGCGGGGAGGCCCGAAGAGACCCAGTACTTC. As protein: CASSPAAGRPEETQYF.